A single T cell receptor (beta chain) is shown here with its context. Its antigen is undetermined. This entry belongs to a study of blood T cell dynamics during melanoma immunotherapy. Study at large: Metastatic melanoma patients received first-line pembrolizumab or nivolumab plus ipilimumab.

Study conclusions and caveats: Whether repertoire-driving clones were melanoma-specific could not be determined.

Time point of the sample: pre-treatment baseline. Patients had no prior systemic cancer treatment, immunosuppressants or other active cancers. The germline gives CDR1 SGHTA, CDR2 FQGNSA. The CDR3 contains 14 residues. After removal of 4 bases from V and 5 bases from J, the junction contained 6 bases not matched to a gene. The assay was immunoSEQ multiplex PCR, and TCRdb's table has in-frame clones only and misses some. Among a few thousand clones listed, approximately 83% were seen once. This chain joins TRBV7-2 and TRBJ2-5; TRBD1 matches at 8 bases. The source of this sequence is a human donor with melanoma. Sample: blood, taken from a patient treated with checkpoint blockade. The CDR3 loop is CASSSRTGWETQYF. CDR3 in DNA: TGTGCCAGCAGCTCCCGGACAGGGTGGGAGACCCAGTACTTC.